The rows below give T cell receptor beta chains drawn from one sample of a study of OX40 agonist ivuxolimab in advanced cancers. Produced via immunoSEQ multiplex PCR; TCRdb's table is partial and in-frame only. The repertoire holds approximately 39,000 clones, with 88% as singletons. Sequenced here: CD4+ or CD8+ T cells sorted from blood, sampled in a trial of the OX40 agonist ivuxolimab. These receptors all stem from an adult with an advanced solid tumor such as melanoma, head and neck, liver or kidney cancer. Each CDR3 is given with its conserved first and last residue. D genes are given only for firm matches. The size field is filled for only some rows; it gives once, few, many or a size class.

V	size	J	D	DNA	CDR3
TRBV25-1	.	TRBJ2-1	TRBD1	TGTGCCAGCAGCCGACGTGGGACAGTTTACAATGAGCAGTTCTTC	CASSRRGTVYNEQFF
TRBV5-1	.	TRBJ2-7	TRBD2	TGCGCCAGCAGCTCCGGGGGGGGCCTTACACCCTACGAGCAGTACTTC	CASSSGGGLTPYEQYF
TRBV4-1	.	TRBJ2-1	TRBD1	TGCGCCAGCAGCCAGGTTTTAGGGGGCCTTTTAGCCAATGAGCAGTTCTTC	CASSQVLGGLLANEQFF
TRBV27	.	TRBJ2-6	.	TGTGCCAGCAGTTGGGTGTCCGGGGCCAACGTCCTGACTTTC	CASSWVSGANVLTF
TRBV7-6	.	TRBJ2-5	.	TGTGCCAGCAGCTTAGTTTTGGCGGAGACCCAGTACTTC	CASSLVLAETQYF
TRBV28	.	TRBJ2-1	TRBD2	TGTGCCAGCAGTTTCCCAGCCCCCGGGACTAGCGGGCGAAGGGACTACAATGAGCAGTTCTTC	CASSFPAPGTSGRRDYNEQFF
TRBV19	medium-sized	TRBJ1-5	TRBD1	TGTGCCAGTAATCCTTGGGGACAGGGGAATCAGCCCCAGCATTTT	CASNPWGQGNQPQHF
TRBV7-9	.	TRBJ2-1	.	TGTGCCAGCAGGGAGGACACCTACAATGAGCAGTTCTTC	CASREDTYNEQFF
TRBV11-1	.	TRBJ2-7	.	TGTGCCAGCAGCTTAGCCCGGGACGGGACCTACGAGCAGTACTTC	CASSLARDGTYEQYF
TRBV27	.	TRBJ1-1	.	TGTGCCAGCAGTTTAGGGGGGATGAACACTGAAGCTTTCTTT	CASSLGGMNTEAFF
TRBV9	.	TRBJ1-2	.	TGTGCCAGCAGCTCACTCGGGGTAAAGGACTATGGCTACACCTTC	CASSSLGVKDYGYTF
TRBV10-2	.	TRBJ2-1	TRBD2	TGCGCCAGCAGTTCTAGCGGGAGGGAAAGCAATGAGCAGTTCTTC	CASSSSGRESNEQFF
TRBV6-6	.	TRBJ1-5	.	TGTGCCAGCAAGACGGCAGACGATCAGCCCCAGCATTTT	CASKTADDQPQHF
TRBV19	.	TRBJ2-1	.	TGTGCCAGTAGTCTGGGCTACAATGAGCAGTTCTTC	CASSLGYNEQFF
TRBV27	.	TRBJ2-3	.	TGTGCCAGCAGTATTGAACCCTCTGGGAGAGATACGCAGTATTTT	CASSIEPSGRDTQYF
TRBV29-1	.	TRBJ2-4	TRBD1	TGCAGCGTTGATTCCCCGACAGGGGAGTACTTC	CSVDSPTGEYF
TRBV28	.	TRBJ2-7	TRBD1	TGTGCCAGCAGTTCGATCGGGACAGTCTCCTACGAGCAGTACTTC	CASSSIGTVSYEQYF
TRBV2	few	TRBJ1-3	.	TGTGCCAGCAGTGAAGACAGAGCCCCTGGAAACACCATATATTTT	CASSEDRAPGNTIYF
TRBV27	.	TRBJ2-1	.	TGTGCCAGCAGTTTGGCCGGGGTCTACAATGAGCAGTTCTTC	CASSLAGVYNEQFF
TRBV28	.	TRBJ2-1	TRBD1	TGTGCCAGCAGAGGGACAGGGGAGGATGAGCAGTTCTTC	CASRGTGEDEQFF
TRBV4-2	once	TRBJ2-7	TRBD1	TGTGCCAGCAGCCAAGGACAGGGGCTCTCCTACGAGCAGTACTTC	CASSQGQGLSYEQYF
TRBV7-3	few	TRBJ1-2	TRBD1	TGTGCCAGCAGTCCAGGGGGCGGTGGTGGCTACACCTTC	CASSPGGGGGYTF
TRBV19	few	TRBJ1-1	.	TGTGCCAGTAGTACCGGACTGAACACTGAAGCTTTCTTT	CASSTGLNTEAFF
TRBV2	.	TRBJ2-7	.	TGTGCCAGCAGTCCCGTTTACGAGCAGTACTTC	CASSPVYEQYF
TRBV7-9	.	TRBJ2-7	.	TGTGCCAGCAGCTTAGCCTTTGGGGGGCTAGTTCCCTACGAGCAGTACTTC	CASSLAFGGLVPYEQYF
TRBV6-5	.	TRBJ2-5	.	TGTGCCAGCAGTCAGGGAGCCGTAGGGCAAGAGACCCAGTACTTC	CASSQGAVGQETQYF
TRBV28	medium-sized	TRBJ2-1	.	TGTGCCAGCAGTGACCCTGATGAGCAGTTCTTC	CASSDPDEQFF
TRBV29-1	few	TRBJ2-1	TRBD2	TGCAGCGCCCTCAGCGGGAGTTCCTACAATGAGCAGTTCTTC	CSALSGSSYNEQFF
TRBV18	.	TRBJ2-1	TRBD2	TGTGCCAGCTCACCATCCGGGACTAGCGGGAGTTACAATGAGCAGTTCTTC	CASSPSGTSGSYNEQFF
TRBV25-1	.	TRBJ2-5	TRBD2	TGTGCCAGCCCCTGTAGCGGGAGGGTTTCCCAGTACTTC	CASPCSGRVSQYF
TRBV28	.	TRBJ1-1	.	TGTGCCAGCAGTTTATCCAAGGGCTCTGAAGCTTTCTTT	CASSLSKGSEAFF
TRBV28	.	TRBJ1-6	.	TGTGCCAGCAGTTTATACGCCGAGGATAATTCACCCCTCCACTTT	CASSLYAEDNSPLHF
TRBV6-5	.	TRBJ2-7	.	TGTGCCAGCAGTTACGCTCTAGCCGGTTACGAGCAGTACTTC	CASSYALAGYEQYF
TRBV27	.	TRBJ2-1	.	TGTGCCAGCAGTTGGACAGTTCTACCCTACAATGAGCAGTTCTTC	CASSWTVLPYNEQFF
TRBV27	.	TRBJ1-6	TRBD1	TGTGCCAGCAGTCCGACAGGGGCAGGGGCACCCCTCCACTTT	CASSPTGAGAPLHF
TRBV4-1	few	TRBJ1-6	.	TGCGCCAGCAGCCCCCGTCAGGACAGCTCCTATAATTCACCCCTCCACTTT	CASSPRQDSSYNSPLHF
TRBV11-2	.	TRBJ2-2	.	TGTGCCAGCAGCCCCGGGTTGGGGCCCGGGGAGCTGTTTTTT	CASSPGLGPGELFF
TRBV2	.	TRBJ1-1	.	TGTGCCAGTGGCGATCTCGACACTGAAGCTTTCTTT	CASGDLDTEAFF
TRBV30	.	TRBJ2-1	.	TGTGCCTGGAGAACCCTTGGTGCATATGAGCAGTTCTTC	CAWRTLGAYEQFF
TRBV2	.	TRBJ2-7	TRBD2	TGTGCCAGCAGGGGGACTACCCGAGGGTACGAGCAGTACTTC	CASRGTTRGYEQYF
TRBV7-9	.	TRBJ2-1	.	TGTGCCAGCAGCTCGGGGTCCTACAATGAGCAGTTCTTC	CASSSGSYNEQFF
TRBV27	.	TRBJ2-2	.	TGTGCCAGCAGTTGGGACGGACGCACCGGGGAGCTGTTTTTT	CASSWDGRTGELFF
TRBV29-1	.	TRBJ2-2	.	TGCAGCGTTATAGGGGACTTGAACACCGGGGAGCTGTTTTTT	CSVIGDLNTGELFF
TRBV28	.	TRBJ2-7	TRBD1	TGTGCCAGCAGTTCCCGGGACAGGGGGTACGAGCAGTACTTC	CASSSRDRGYEQYF
TRBV29-1	.	TRBJ1-2	TRBD1	TGCAGCGTAGATTGGACAGGGGGCTATGGCTACACCTTC	CSVDWTGGYGYTF
TRBV19	.	TRBJ1-5	TRBD1	TGTGCCAGTAGTATGGGACAGGGTGCAGATCAGCCCCAGCATTTT	CASSMGQGADQPQHF
TRBV7-8	once	TRBJ2-7	.	TGTGCCAGCAGTCCCTACGGTACACAGGCACTCTACGAGCAGTACTTC	CASSPYGTQALYEQYF
TRBV5-6	.	TRBJ1-1	.	TGTGCCAGCAGCCAACAGGGTGAAGCTTTCTTT	CASSQQGEAFF
TRBV28	.	TRBJ2-7	TRBD2	TGTGCCAGCAGTTTGAGTAGCGGGAGGAGCGAGCAGTACTTC	CASSLSSGRSEQYF
TRBV9	.	TRBJ2-3	.	TGTGCCAGCAGCCCCCCTTACGGCACAGATACGCAGTATTTT	CASSPPYGTDTQYF
TRBV27	few	TRBJ1-1	.	TGTGCCAGCAGTTTATGGGGGAACACTGAAGCTTTCTTT	CASSLWGNTEAFF
TRBV10-3	.	TRBJ1-1	.	TGTGCCATCAGTGATCTCAAGAACACTGAAGCTTTCTTT	CAISDLKNTEAFF
TRBV27	.	TRBJ2-7	TRBD1	TGTGCCAGCAGTCCGGACAGGGGCCTCATCGAGCAGTACTTC	CASSPDRGLIEQYF
TRBV28	.	TRBJ2-7	TRBD2	TGTGCCAGCACCCCTAGCGGATACGAGCAGTACTTC	CASTPSGYEQYF